The sequence of this T cell receptor (beta chain) was determined in a study of T-cell memory formation after mild COVID-19. Study background: The TCR clusters were mostly specific to one donor.

Constant-segment primers were used for 5'RACE, and the resulting TCR alpha and TCR beta cDNA libraries carried sample barcodes and UMIs. TCRdb redid the calling of the 5' RACE reads with MiXCR, one entry per CDR3 protein. Of hundreds of thousands of distinct CDR3 sequences listed, over 25% are singletons. The CDR3 covers 16 residues. Trimming left V 3 bases short and J 5 bases short, with 19 bases between. Of note for this clonotype: Its antigen is unidentified.

Findings and limits, study-wide: A balance of CD4 and CD8 characterized clones contracting day 15 to 85, whereas later expanders leaned CD4+.

The clonotype comes from an adult woman who had mild COVID-19 (a few samples of this study predate the infection). Cell type and time point are not known. The source material was PBMCs or a T cell subset sorted from them (not recorded which). The rearrangement links TRBV12-3 or TRBV12-4 to TRBJ2-5; D perhaps matches TRBD2 (5 bases). DNA for the CDR3: TGTGCCAGCAGTTTTGGGTTAGGGCTAGAGCGGGAGACCCAGTACTTC. Protein product: CASSFGLGLERETQYF.